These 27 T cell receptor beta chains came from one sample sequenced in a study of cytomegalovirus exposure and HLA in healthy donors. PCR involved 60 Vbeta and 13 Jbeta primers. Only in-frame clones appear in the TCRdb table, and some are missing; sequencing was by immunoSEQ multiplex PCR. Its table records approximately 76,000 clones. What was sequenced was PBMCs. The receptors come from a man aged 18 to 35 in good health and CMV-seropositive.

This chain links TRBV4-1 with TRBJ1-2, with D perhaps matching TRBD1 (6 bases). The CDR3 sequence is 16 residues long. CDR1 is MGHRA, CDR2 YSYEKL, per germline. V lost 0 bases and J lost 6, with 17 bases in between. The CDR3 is CASSQDWKNRDHGYTF. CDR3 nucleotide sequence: TGCGCCAGCAGCCAAGATTGGAAGAACAGGGACCATGGCTACACCTTC.

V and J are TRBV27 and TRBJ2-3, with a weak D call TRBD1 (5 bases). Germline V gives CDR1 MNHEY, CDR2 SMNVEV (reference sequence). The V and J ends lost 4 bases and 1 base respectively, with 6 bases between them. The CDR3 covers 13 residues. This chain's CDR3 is CASSSRGTDTQYF. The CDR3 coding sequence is TGTGCCAGCAGTTCCAGGGGCACAGATACGCAGTATTTT.

The CDR3 nucleotides read TGTGCCAGCTCACCGGGACAGGGGACTGAAGCTTTCTTT. This encodes CASSPGQGTEAFF. The genes are TRBV18 and TRBJ1-1, with TRBD1 matching 10 bases. V was clipped by 3 bases and J by 5 bases; unmatched bases: 0. The CDR3 sequence is 13 residues long. Germline V lookup: CDR1 KGHSH, CDR2 LQKENI.

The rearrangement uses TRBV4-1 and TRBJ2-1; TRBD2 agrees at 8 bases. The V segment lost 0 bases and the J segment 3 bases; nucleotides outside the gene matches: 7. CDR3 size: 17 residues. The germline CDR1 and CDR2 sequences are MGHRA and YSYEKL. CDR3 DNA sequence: TGCGCCAGCAGCCAAGATAGCATACTAGCGGACTACAATGAGCAGTTCTTC. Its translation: CASSQDSILADYNEQFF.

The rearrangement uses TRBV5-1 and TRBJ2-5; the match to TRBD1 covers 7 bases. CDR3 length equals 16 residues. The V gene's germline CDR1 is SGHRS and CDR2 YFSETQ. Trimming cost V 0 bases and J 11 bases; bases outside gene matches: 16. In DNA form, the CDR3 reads TGCGCCAGCAGCTTGGCCATCGGGACAGATGGTGGAGAGCAGTACTTC. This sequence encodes CASSLAIGTDGGEQYF.

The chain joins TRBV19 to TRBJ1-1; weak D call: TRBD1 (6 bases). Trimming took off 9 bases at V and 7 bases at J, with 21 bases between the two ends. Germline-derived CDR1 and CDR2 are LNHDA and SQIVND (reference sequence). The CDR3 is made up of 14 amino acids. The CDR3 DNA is TGTGCCAGCGCCAATCAGGGGACCAGAAATGAAGCTTTCTTT. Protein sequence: CASANQGTRNEAFF.

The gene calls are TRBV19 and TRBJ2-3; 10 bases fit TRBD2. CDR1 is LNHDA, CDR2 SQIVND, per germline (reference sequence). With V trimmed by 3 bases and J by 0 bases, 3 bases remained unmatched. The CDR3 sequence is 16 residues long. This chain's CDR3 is CASSIGLAESTDTQYF. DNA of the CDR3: TGTGCCAGTAGTATCGGACTAGCGGAGAGCACAGATACGCAGTATTTT.

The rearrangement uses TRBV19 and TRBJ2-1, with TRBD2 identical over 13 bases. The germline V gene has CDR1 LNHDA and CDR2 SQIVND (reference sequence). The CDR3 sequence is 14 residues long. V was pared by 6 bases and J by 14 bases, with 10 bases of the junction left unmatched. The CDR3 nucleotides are TGTGCCAGTAGCCTTGGCAGGACTAGCGGGAGTAAGTTCTTC. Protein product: CASSLGRTSGSKFF.

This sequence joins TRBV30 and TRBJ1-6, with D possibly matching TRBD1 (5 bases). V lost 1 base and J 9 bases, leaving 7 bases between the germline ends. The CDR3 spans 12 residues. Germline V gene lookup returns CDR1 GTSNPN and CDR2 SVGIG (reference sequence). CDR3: CAWSGGASPLHF. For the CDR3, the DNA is TGTGCCTGGAGTGGCGGGGCTTCACCCCTCCACTTT.

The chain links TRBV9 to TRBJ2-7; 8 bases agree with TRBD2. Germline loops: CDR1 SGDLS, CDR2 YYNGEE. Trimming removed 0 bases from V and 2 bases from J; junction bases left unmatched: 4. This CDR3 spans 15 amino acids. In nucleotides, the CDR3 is TGTGCCAGCAGCGTAGGACTAGCGAACACCTACGAGCAGTACTTC. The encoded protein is CASSVGLANTYEQYF.

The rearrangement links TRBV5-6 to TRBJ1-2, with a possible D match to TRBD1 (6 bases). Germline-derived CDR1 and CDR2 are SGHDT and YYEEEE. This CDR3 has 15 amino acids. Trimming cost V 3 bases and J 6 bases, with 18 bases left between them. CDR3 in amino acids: CASSSRPGGAHGYTF. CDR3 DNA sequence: TGTGCCAGCAGCTCACGCCCCGGGGGGGCGCATGGCTACACCTTC.

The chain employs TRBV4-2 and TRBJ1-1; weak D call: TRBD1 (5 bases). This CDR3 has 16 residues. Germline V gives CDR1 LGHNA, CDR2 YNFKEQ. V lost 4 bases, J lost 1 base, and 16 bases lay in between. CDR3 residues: CASSPSTRRENTEAFF. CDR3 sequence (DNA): TGTGCCAGCAGCCCCTCCACTCGCAGGGAGAACACTGAAGCTTTCTTT.

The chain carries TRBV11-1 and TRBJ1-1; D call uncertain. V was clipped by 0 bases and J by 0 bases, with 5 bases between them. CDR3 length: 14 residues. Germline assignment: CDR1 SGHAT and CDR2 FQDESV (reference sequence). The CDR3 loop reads CASSLASLNTEAFF. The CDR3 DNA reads TGTGCCAGCAGCTTAGCCAGTCTGAACACTGAAGCTTTCTTT. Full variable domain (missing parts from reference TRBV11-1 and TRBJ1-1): EAEVAQSPRYKITEKSQAVAFWCDPISGHATLYWYRQILGQGPELLVQFQDESVVDDSQLPKDRFSAERLKGVDSTLKIQPAELGDSAMYLCASSLASLNTEAFFGQGTRLTVV.

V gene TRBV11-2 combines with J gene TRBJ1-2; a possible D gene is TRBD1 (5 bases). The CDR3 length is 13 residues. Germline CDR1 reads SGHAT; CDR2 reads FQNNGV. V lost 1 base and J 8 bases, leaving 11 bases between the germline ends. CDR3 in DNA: TGTGCCAGCAGCTTAGGTCCAGGGCAAGGCTACACCTTC. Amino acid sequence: CASSLGPGQGYTF.

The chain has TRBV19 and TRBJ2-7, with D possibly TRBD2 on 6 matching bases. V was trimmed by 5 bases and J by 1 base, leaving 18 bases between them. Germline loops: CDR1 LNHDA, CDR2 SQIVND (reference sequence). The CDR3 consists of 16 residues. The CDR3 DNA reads TGTGCCAGTAGTCCCCGGGGAGCGGGCGGATCCTACGAGCAGTACTTC. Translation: CASSPRGAGGSYEQYF.

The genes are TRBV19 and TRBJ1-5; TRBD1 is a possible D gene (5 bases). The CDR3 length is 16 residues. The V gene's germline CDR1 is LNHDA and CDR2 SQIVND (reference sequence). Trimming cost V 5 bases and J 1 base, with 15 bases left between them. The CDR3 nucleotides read TGTGCCAGTAGTCAGACCGGGACTGAGAGCAATCAGCCCCAGCATTTT. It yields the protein CASSQTGTESNQPQHF.

For the CDR3, the DNA is TGTGCCAGCAGTTTAGAGGGGGGGGCCTACGAGCAGTACTTC. It specifies CASSLEGGAYEQYF. The V gene is TRBV28, the J gene TRBJ2-7; weak D call: TRBD2 (7 bases). Germline values: CDR1 MDHEN, CDR2 SYDVKM. This CDR3 has 14 amino acids. Trimming took 2 bases from V and 2 from J, leaving 10 bases between them.

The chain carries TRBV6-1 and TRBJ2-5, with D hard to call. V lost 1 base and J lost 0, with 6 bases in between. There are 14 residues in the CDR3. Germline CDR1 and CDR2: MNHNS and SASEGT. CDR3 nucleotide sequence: TGTGCCAGCAGTGAAGGGGCATACCAAGAGACCCAGTACTTC. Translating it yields CASSEGAYQETQYF.

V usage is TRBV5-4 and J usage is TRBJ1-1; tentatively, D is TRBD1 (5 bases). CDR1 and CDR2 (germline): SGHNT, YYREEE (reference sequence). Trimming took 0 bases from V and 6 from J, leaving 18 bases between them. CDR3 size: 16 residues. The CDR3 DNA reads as TGTGCCAGCAGCTTGGATCTTTCCCAAATAGGGGCTGAAGCTTTCTTT. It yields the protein CASSLDLSQIGAEAFF.

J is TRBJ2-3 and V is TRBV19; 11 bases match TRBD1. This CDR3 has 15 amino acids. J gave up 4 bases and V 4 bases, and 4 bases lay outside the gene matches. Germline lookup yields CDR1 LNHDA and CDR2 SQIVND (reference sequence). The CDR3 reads CASSKRDRGADTQYF. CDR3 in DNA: TGTGCCAGTAGTAAAAGGGACAGGGGGGCAGATACGCAGTATTTT.

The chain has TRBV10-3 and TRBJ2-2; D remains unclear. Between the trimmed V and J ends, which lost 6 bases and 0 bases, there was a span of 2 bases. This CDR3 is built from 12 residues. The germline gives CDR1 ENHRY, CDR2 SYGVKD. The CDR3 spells CAISANTGELFF. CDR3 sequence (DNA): TGTGCCATCAGCGCGAACACCGGGGAGCTGTTTTTT.

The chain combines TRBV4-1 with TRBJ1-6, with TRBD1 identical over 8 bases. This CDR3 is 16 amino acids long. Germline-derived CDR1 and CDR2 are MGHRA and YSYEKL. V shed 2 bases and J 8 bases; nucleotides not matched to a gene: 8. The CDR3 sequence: CASSQTQGVDDSPLHF. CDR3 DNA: TGCGCCAGCAGCCAAACACAGGGGGTGGATGATTCACCCCTCCACTTT.

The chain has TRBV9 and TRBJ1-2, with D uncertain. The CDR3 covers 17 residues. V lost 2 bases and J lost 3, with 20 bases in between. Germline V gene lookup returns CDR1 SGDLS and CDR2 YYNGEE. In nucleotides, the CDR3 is TGTGCCAGCAGCGTCCCTGACCGGGCCCCTAGCGACTATGGCTACACCTTC. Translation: CASSVPDRAPSDYGYTF.

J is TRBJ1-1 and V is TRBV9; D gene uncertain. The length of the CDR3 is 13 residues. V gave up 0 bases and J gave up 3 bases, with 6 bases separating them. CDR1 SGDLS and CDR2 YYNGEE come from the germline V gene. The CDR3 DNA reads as TGTGCCAGCAGCGTAGGGCACGACACTGAAGCTTTCTTT. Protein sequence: CASSVGHDTEAFF.

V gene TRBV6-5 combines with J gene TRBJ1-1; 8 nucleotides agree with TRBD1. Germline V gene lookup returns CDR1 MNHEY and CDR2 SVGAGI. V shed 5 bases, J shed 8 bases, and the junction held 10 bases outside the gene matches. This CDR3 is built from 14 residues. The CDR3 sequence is CASSATGALREAFF. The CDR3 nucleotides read TGTGCCAGCAGTGCGACAGGGGCCCTTCGCGAAGCTTTCTTT.

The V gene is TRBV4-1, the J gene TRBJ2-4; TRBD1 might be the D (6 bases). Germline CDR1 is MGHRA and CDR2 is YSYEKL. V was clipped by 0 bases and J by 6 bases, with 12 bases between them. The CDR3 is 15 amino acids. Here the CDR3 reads CASSQETGLLNIQYF. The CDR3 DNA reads TGCGCCAGCAGCCAAGAGACAGGCCTCCTAAACATTCAGTACTTC.

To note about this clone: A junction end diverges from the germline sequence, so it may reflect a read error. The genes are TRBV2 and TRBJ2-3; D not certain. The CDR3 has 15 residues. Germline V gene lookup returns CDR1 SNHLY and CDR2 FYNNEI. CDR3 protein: CASGDMALVTDTQYF. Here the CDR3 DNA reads TGTGCCAGCGGTGACATGGCCTTGGTGACAGATACGCAGTATTTT.